The sequence of this T cell receptor (beta chain) was determined in a study of identical twins' blood T cells. General study points: Shared CDR3 clonotype counts between two donors mainly tracked the product of their cloneset sizes, twins included. Abundant TCRbeta CDR3s overlapped more between twins than with unrelated donors.

From germline, CDR1 is ENHRY and CDR2 SYGVKD. This CDR3 is built from 16 residues. Of note for this clonotype: Its antigen is unidentified. An end of the junction does not agree with germline; a read error may underlie this.

TCRdb redid the calling of the 5' RACE reads with MiXCR, one entry per CDR3 protein. The table has roughly 380,000 distinct CDR3 sequences, 28% seen once. This sequence was found in a woman aged 18-49 years in good health. J is TRBJ1-5 and V is TRBV10-3; 9 bases are a match to TRBD1. Sequenced input: PBMCs. CDR3 coding DNA: TGTGCCATCAGTGCCGGGACAGGGTCCGTCGGTCAGCCCCATCATTTT. It codes for CAISAGTGSVGQPHHF.